The following is a TCR beta chain sequence with its context. The antigen it recognizes is unknown. No base-level quality is on record; no much larger clone is a single base apart. The sample comes from a study of cytomegalovirus exposure and HLA in healthy donors (dated by TCRdb to 2016 to 2017). With respect to the entire study: An earlier analysis of some 600 of the donors reported over 250 Gb of sequence data and 95 million to 130 million unique TCR beta sequences obtained from around 180 million T cells. Roughly 300 gigabases of sequencing data and 70 million to 100 million unique TCR sequences were included in an early release covering around 600 HLA-typed donors. Among the approximately 420 genotyped donors, under 90% belonged to the genetic ancestry cluster associated with self-reported Caucasian donors. The study was designed to test whether signatures of past pathogen exposure could be identified by cataloging public T cell receptors. Using immunosequencing, the study profiled T cell repertoires from approximately 700 subjects and related those repertoires to cytomegalovirus serostatus. In addition to the first cohort of around 670 subjects, a separate validation cohort of 120 different subjects was used. The study combined high-throughput TCR immunosequencing, statistical association of individual TCRs with disease status, and machine learning to predict cytomegalovirus infection status. A later analysis re-examined previously published TCR beta repertoires from several hundred donors and added high-resolution HLA genotyping to investigate patterns of TCR occurrence. Rather than drawing on any new phenotypic data, the later analysis identified candidate immune exposures from TCR beta sequences and the way those sequences occurred across donors. To decide whether each TCR beta V gene segment behaved as functional or pseudogenic, an earlier analysis of some 570 of the donors relied on high-throughput TCR beta sequencing. Donor age, sex, ethnicity and CMV serostatus were compiled alongside the repertoire data. In a later genetic analysis, genome-wide SNP genotypes for 398 of the 666 donors were used, and that subset was treated as a discovery cohort. All discovery cohort repertoires had been generated on a single sequencing platform. HLA typing covered class I and class II loci at four-digit resolution. Typing coverage varied by locus: about 620-630 donors for A, B, C, DRB1 and DQB1; approximately 500 for DQA1; over 600 for DPA1; 450 to 480 for DPB1. Roughly five DR-DQ haplotypes were handled as single units for association and clustering, since linkage in the cohort was strong. Across about 370 genotyped donors of the cohort, an average of roughly 250,000 unique TCR beta nucleotide sequences per donor were sequenced, and roughly 20% of those sequences were non-productive.

Study-wide findings and limitations: The authors suggested that the approach could potentially be generalized to other disease states and immunological phenotypes. According to a later analysis, TCR association rates differed among HLA loci, with DRB1 alleles showing the most associated TCRs and HLA-C alleles showing the fewest. Assigning TCR associations to individual alleles was difficult when HLA alleles, especially DR and DQ, strongly co-occurred. Across donors, most TCR sequences were observed very rarely, whereas some public TCRs were present in many individuals. A later analysis reported that several top co-occurrence clusters appeared linked to parvovirus B19, influenza, CMV and Epstein-Barr virus. Roughly uniform sequencing depth across donors was assumed in presence/absence analyses, although this assumption may not hold. The classifier was reported to diagnose cytomegalovirus status with high specificity and sensitivity in both the original and validation cohorts. A group of highly shared sequence variants was considered likely to be a technical artifact of the sequencing pipeline. The cohort was sequenced for TCR beta chains only, and without alpha or paired-chain data the features that could be detected were limited. In vitro tests confirmed that a few of the cytomegalovirus-associated TCR beta chains recognize cytomegalovirus antigens. According to a later genetic analysis, donors in an Asian-associated ancestry cluster had fewer N-insertions in productive TCRs than the approximately 700-donor mean. Immune exposure information for the cohort was limited to CMV serostatus. Correlated functional status among segregating V segments might reflect linkage disequilibrium, but an unknown experimental factor could not be ruled out. The study gave a list of under 200 TCR beta chains associated with cytomegalovirus. A further reported finding was that TCR beta sequences accurately predicted the HLA-A and HLA-B alleles for most subjects in the first cohort. Compared with equally common non-associated chains, HLA-associated TCR beta chains in a later analysis were more clonally expanded and had lower generation probabilities. Because counts were too low, roughly 17 rarely observed V segments, including chromosome 9 orphons, were left out of the earlier analysis of some 640 of the donors. A later analysis found that most CMV-associated TCR beta chains appeared HLA-restricted, with HLA associations seemingly driven largely by CMV exposure. Broadly in line with IMGT annotations, most TCR beta V segments showed up in productive rearrangements about 87% or about 30% of the time in an earlier analysis of around 550 of the donors. Some IMGT-functional V segments, including TRBV6-2 and TRBV6-3, could not be told apart with the 87-base-pair reads, so those segments were excluded. At a false discovery rate of 0.05, a later analysis linked 16,951 TCR beta sequences to specific HLA alleles. A later genetic analysis associated a missense DCLRE1C variant with V-gene and J-gene trimming of TCR beta chains, and an independent cohort replicated the association. Because some donors lacked HLA typing at each locus, the association tests relied only on the typed subset.

Library preparation employed the immunoSEQ multiplex PCR assay. A mixture of 60 forward primers for TCR Vbeta segments and 13 reverse primers for TCR Jbeta segments was used in the multiplex PCR. The CDR3 region of rearranged TCR beta genes was amplified from genomic DNA with a multiplex PCR assay. The amplified TCR beta libraries were sequenced on the Illumina HiSeq System as 87-base-pair reads. On the study's bioinformatics: A later analysis tallied around 82 million unique TCR beta chains across the approximately 670 repertoires, and around 9.9 million of those chains were shared by two or more donors. To remove PCR and sequencing errors, raw reads were error-corrected and collapsed into unique sequences using a nearest-neighbor algorithm that merged closely related sequences. Alignment of CDR3 sequences to IMGT reference sequences was used to assign V, D and J gene segments. For a sequence to be retained, a match of at least six nucleotides to both a V gene segment and a J gene segment was required. Rearrangements were called productive when the CDR3 lacked stop codons and stayed in frame with V and J; all others were non-productive. CDR3 was defined by IMGT convention, running from the second conserved V-encoded cysteine to the conserved J-encoded phenylalanine. The earlier analysis of 450 to 750 of the donors excluded any sequence lacking an unambiguous match to a single V gene segment. In an earlier analysis of several hundred of the donors, V segments were called functional above 56.7% productive rearrangements and were called segregating when the between-donor standard deviation exceeded 5%. A statistical classification framework was built for diagnosing cytomegalovirus status from the catalog of TCR beta chain sequences. A later analysis assigned V and J genes by comparing TCR nucleotide sequences with IMGT/GENE-DB human TR gene sequences. A later analysis assigned CDR3 sequences and most-parsimonious VDJ recombination scenarios with the TCRdist pipeline. In a later analysis, each TCR beta chain was defined by its CDR3 amino acid sequence together with its V-gene family, and reads lacking a unique V-gene family were excluded. As a way to deal with suspected cross-contamination and a sequencing artifact, a later analysis dropped 450 to 700 nucleotide sequences that were highly shared and had low generation probability. For each public chain, a later analysis derived a clonal expansion index from normalized ranks of inferred template counts within each repertoire. In a later analysis, generation probabilities were computed with a VDJ recombination model fitted to out-of-frame rearrangements, and the resulting probabilities were checked against IGoR. Hypergeometric tests were used in a later analysis to score TCR-TCR, TCR-HLA and TCR-CMV co-occurrence, with a repertoire-size bias correction applied to the TCR pairs. In a later analysis, false discovery rates were estimated by permuting HLA or CMV assignments 20 times. In a later analysis, co-occurring TCRs were grouped using DBSCAN, with TCRdist sequence similarity added in when clustering inside HLA-allele-positive subsets. For co-occurrence clustering, repertoires with fewer than 30,000 or more than 120,000 public chains were excluded, along with five repertoires with anomalous nucleotide sharing. This is the immuneACCESS table as TCRdb keeps it, with only in-frame sequences that have V and J called. A part of the clones is gone; compared with another copy, unresolved V genes explain less than half, and the rest is unexplained. V and J calls and clone size are as listed in that table; D and trimming were resolved from the DNA. The sample table shows under 200,000 clones, and 70% to 85% are seen once. The top ten constitute roughly 3.6% of the sample.

Its CDR3 holds 14 amino acids, cysteine through phenylalanine. The only DNA kept is the CDR3, 42 bases in frame from the first base. The germline V gene provides CDR1 SNHLY and CDR2 FYNNEI. The cohort was made up of about 610 healthy bone marrow donors. At the time of sampling, all cohort members were nominally healthy, though unrecorded immune exposures were likely present. The donor was CMV seropositive and was included in the group of 290 or so seropositive cohort members. A peripheral blood sample was provided by each donor, and peripheral blood mononuclear cells were used for TCR beta sequencing. Genomic DNA extraction from the blood cell samples was performed with the Qiagen DNeasy Blood Extraction Kit.

The sample consisted of PBMCs. This receptor chain uses TRBV2 and TRBJ2-5, and 10 bases in between align with TRBD1. The J call may not be correct, given that the DNA end is closer to TRBJ2-7. The TCR was taken from a man between 40 and 49 years old in good health and CMV-seropositive. The encoded CDR3 is CASRGQGYGYEQYF. The base sequence is TGTGCCAGCAGGGGACAGGGGTATGGGTACGAGCAGTACTTC.